What follows are 24 T cell receptor beta chains derived from one specimen sequenced in a study of blood T cell repertoires in COVID-19. Sequencing was performed with immunoSEQ multiplex PCR; in TCRdb, only in-frame clones are kept and a portion is missing. The sample has 250,000 to 300,000 clones, around 86% seen once. The sequenced material came from peripheral blood. Receptors originate from a man aged 18 to 29 with active or convalescent COVID-19.

The gene calls are TRBV27 and TRBJ1-2, with TRBD1 matching 7 bases. Trimming removed 5 bases from V and 0 bases from J; junction bases left unmatched: 6. Germline V gene lookup returns CDR1 MNHEY and CDR2 SMNVEV (reference sequence). The CDR3 is 15 residues long. The CDR3 bases are TGTGCCAGCAGTATCCGACAGGGTACTAACTATGGCTACACCTTC. This translates into CASSIRQGTNYGYTF.

The V call is TRBV5-4, the J call TRBJ1-1, with D uncertain. The CDR3 has 13 residues. CDR1 is SGHNT, CDR2 YYREEE, per germline (reference sequence). With 4 bases removed from V and 1 base from J, the gap between germline ends came to 8 bases. The CDR3 protein is CASSLGENTEAFF. CDR3 coding DNA: TGTGCCAGCAGCCTCGGGGAGAACACTGAAGCTTTCTTT.

The J gene is TRBJ2-3, the V gene TRBV10-3; 9 nucleotides line up with TRBD1. The junction had 4 bases not matched to a gene; V was cut back by 6 bases and J by 0 bases. The germline V gene has CDR1 ENHRY and CDR2 SYGVKD. The CDR3 is 15 amino acids. The CDR3 DNA follows: TGTGCCATCAGGCTGACAGGGGGAAGCACAGATACGCAGTATTTT. Amino acid sequence: CAIRLTGGSTDTQYF.

The CDR3 sequence: CASSGGTGDNSPLHF. CDR3 DNA sequence: TGTGCCAGCAGCGGTGGGACAGGGGACAATTCACCCCTCCACTTT. J is TRBJ1-6 and V is TRBV11-2; TRBD1 matches at 10 bases. Germline V lookup: CDR1 SGHAT, CDR2 FQNNGV. The CDR3 loop spans 15 amino acids. V dropped 5 bases and J dropped 7; count of bases not matched to a gene: 5. Drawing the rest from reference TRBV11-2 and TRBJ1-6, the complete variable domain is EAGVAQSPRYKIIEKRQSVAFWCNPISGHATLYWYQQILGQGPKLLIQFQNNGVVDDSQLPKDRFSAERLKGVDSTLKIQPAKLEDSAVYLCASSGGTGDNSPLHFGNGTRLTVT.

This clone was observed once. The rearrangement uses TRBV27 and TRBJ1-1; 11 bases match TRBD1. The J segment lost 10 bases and the V segment lost 6 bases, leaving 7 bases of the junction unmatched. This CDR3 is 13 amino acids long. Germline loops: CDR1 MNHEY, CDR2 SMNVEV (reference sequence). DNA of the CDR3: TGTGCCAGCAGCCGCGGGACAGGGGGTTTAGCTTTCTTT. This encodes CASSRGTGGLAFF.

The chain is built from TRBV28 and TRBJ2-3, with 7 bases fitting TRBD2. CDR1 and CDR2 (germline): MDHEN, SYDVKM. The CDR3 length is 14 residues. J lost 4 bases, V lost 6 bases, and 7 bases had no gene match. This CDR3 is CASSWTGRADTQYF. The CDR3 DNA reads TGTGCCAGCAGCTGGACGGGGAGGGCAGATACGCAGTATTTT.

This chain links TRBV7-2 with TRBJ1-2, with D perhaps matching TRBD1 (6 bases). V was pared by 3 bases and J by 3 bases, with 11 bases between. This CDR3 is built from 14 residues. The germline V gene has CDR1 SGHTA and CDR2 FQGNSA. Written as DNA, the CDR3 is TGTGCCAGCAGCTTCCAAGGGGGAGACTATGGCTACACCTTC. This sequence encodes CASSFQGGDYGYTF.

As concerns this clone: Other DNA sequences of this sample code for an identical CDR3. This chain links TRBV20-1 with TRBJ2-1; unclear D gene. Trimming left V 5 bases short and J 3 bases short, with 5 bases between. The CDR3 has 11 amino acids. CDR1 and CDR2 from the germline V gene are DFQATT and SNEGSKA (reference sequence). CDR3 residues: CSAPLYNEQFF. For the CDR3, the DNA is TGCAGTGCTCCCCTCTACAATGAGCAGTTCTTC.

The CDR3 spells CASRQGLQGVSKKLFF. CDR3 bases: TGTGCCAGCAGGCAGGGGTTGCAGGGTGTTTCAAAAAAACTGTTTTTT. This chain uses TRBV28 with TRBJ1-4, with D possibly TRBD1 on 6 matching bases. In germline, CDR1 is MDHEN, CDR2 SYDVKM. V was trimmed by 6 bases and J by 9 bases, leaving 23 bases between them. The CDR3 is made up of 16 amino acids.

This clone was recorded once. This chain joins TRBV5-4 and TRBJ2-2; TRBD1 is a possible D gene (7 bases). Germline V gene sequence: CDR1 SGHNT, CDR2 YYREEE (reference sequence). Trimming pared 4 bases from V and 6 bases from J, leaving 13 bases between. CDR3 length: 14 amino acids. CDR3 sequence reads: CASSPRGAAGELFF. The CDR3 DNA reads as TGTGCCAGCAGCCCCAGGGGGGCAGCCGGGGAGCTGTTTTTT.

The CDR3 DNA reads TGTGCCAGCAGCGTAGCTACGAGTGGAGATACGCAGTATTTT. Translating gives CASSVATSGDTQYF. This sequence joins TRBV9 and TRBJ2-3, with no clear D. Trimming took 0 bases from V and 5 from J, leaving 10 bases between them. CDR3 length: 14 amino acids. Germline CDR1 SGDLS, CDR2 YYNGEE.

This clone was counted only a few times. This chain joins TRBV7-9 and TRBJ2-5; TRBD1 matches 9 bases. J gave up 2 bases and V 4 bases, and 5 bases lay outside the gene matches. The CDR3 has 15 residues. Germline V gene sequence: CDR1 SEHNR, CDR2 FQNEAQ (reference sequence). The CDR3 is CASSWGQGEQETQYF. CDR3 in DNA: TGTGCCAGCAGCTGGGGACAGGGTGAGCAAGAGACCCAGTACTTC.

The V and J genes are TRBV6-1 and TRBJ2-7; TRBD1 matches 8 bases. The CDR3 is made up of 15 amino acids. V trimming: 1 base; J trimming: 7 bases; junction bases outside the gene matches: 9. In germline, CDR1 is MNHNS, CDR2 SASEGT. The CDR3: CASSEGVQGAREQYF. As DNA, the CDR3 is TGTGCCAGCAGTGAAGGAGTCCAGGGGGCGCGGGAGCAGTACTTC.

This chain connects TRBV12-5 to TRBJ2-3; D might be TRBD1 (5 bases). Germline values: CDR1 LGHNT, CDR2 FRNRAP. V lost 6 bases, J lost 3 bases, and 10 bases lay in between. This CDR3 region has 13 residues. The CDR3 loop reads CASGERGTDTQYF. The CDR3 nucleotides are TGTGCTAGTGGGGAAAGGGGTACAGATACGCAGTATTTT. Using reference TRBV12-5 and TRBJ2-3 for the parts outside the CDR3, the full variable domain is DARVTQTPRHKVTEMGQEVTMRCQPILGHNTVFWYRQTMMQGLELLAYFRNRAPLDDSGMPKDRFSAEMPDATLATLKIQPSEPRDSAVYFCASGERGTDTQYFGPGTRLTVL.

This chain links TRBV6-2 or TRBV6-3 with TRBJ2-3; maybe TRBD2 (5 bases). This CDR3 has 15 residues. Germline-derived CDR1 and CDR2 are MNHEY and SVGEGT. Trimming removed 6 bases from V and 5 bases from J, with 18 bases in between. As DNA, the CDR3 is TGTGCCAGCAGCTCACGGACTCCCGTTCAAGATACGCAGTATTTT. Translation gives CASSSRTPVQDTQYF.

The V and J genes are TRBV19 and TRBJ2-3; 8 bases map to TRBD2. Trimming cost V 6 bases and J 0 bases; bases outside gene matches: 5. CDR3 length: 15 residues. Germline values: CDR1 LNHDA, CDR2 SQIVND (reference sequence). CDR3 DNA sequence: TGTGCCAGTAGGTTGACTAGCGCTAGCACAGATACGCAGTATTTT. This encodes CASRLTSASTDTQYF.

The chain has TRBV19 and TRBJ2-1; 12 bases agree with TRBD2. The CDR3 is 16 residues long. V lost 4 bases, J lost 12 bases, and 13 bases stayed unmatched. Germline V gives CDR1 LNHDA, CDR2 SQIVND (reference sequence). DNA of the CDR3: TGTGCCAGTAGTACAGGGACTAGCGGGCTTTACAGCGGGCAGTTCTTC. Translating gives CASSTGTSGLYSGQFF. Supplemented by reference TRBV19 and TRBJ2-1, the full variable domain reads DGGITQSPKYLFRKEGQNVTLSCEQNLNHDAMYWYRQDPGQGLRLIYYSQIVNDFQKGDIAEGYSVSREKKESFPLTVTSAQKNPTAFYLCASSTGTSGLYSGQFFGPGTRLTVL.

The chain is built from TRBV10-3 and TRBJ2-7; the match to TRBD1 covers 7 bases. V trimming: 8 bases; J trimming: 2 bases; junction bases outside the gene matches: 9. The germline V gene encodes CDR1 ENHRY and CDR2 SYGVKD. The CDR3 contains 14 residues. This chain's CDR3 is CAIRSGDSTYEQYF. The CDR3 DNA reads TGTGCCATCCGATCTGGGGACAGTACCTACGAGCAGTACTTC.

V usage is TRBV9 and J usage is TRBJ1-5; the D gene is possibly TRBD1 (6 bases). V lost 4 bases and J 6 bases, leaving 14 bases between the germline ends. The CDR3 length is 14 residues. Germline CDR1 SGDLS, CDR2 YYNGEE. CDR3 DNA: TGTGCCAGCAGCCTTCAGGACAGATTTCAGCCCCAGCATTTT. Amino acids: CASSLQDRFQPQHF.

DNA for the CDR3: TGTGCCTGGAGAGATCCTAGCGGAACGCAGTATTTT. Its translation: CAWRDPSGTQYF. The rearrangement uses TRBV30 and TRBJ2-3, with 7 nucleotides matching TRBD2. With 3 bases clipped from V and 9 bases from J, the junction kept 6 bases outside the gene matches. Germline V CDR1 and CDR2: GTSNPN, SVGIG (reference sequence). The CDR3 is 12 amino acids.

This sequence joins TRBV7-9 and TRBJ2-3; the D gene is possibly TRBD2 (6 bases). The V end lost 3 bases, the J end lost 2 bases, and 12 bases lay between the germline ends. The CDR3 length is 15 residues. The germline V gene has CDR1 SEHNR and CDR2 FQNEAQ (reference sequence). CDR3 DNA sequence: TGTGCCAGCAGCTTCCCGGGACTTTTCACAGATACGCAGTATTTT. Its translation: CASSFPGLFTDTQYF.

This chain connects TRBV5-1 to TRBJ2-7; D is possibly TRBD1 (5 bases). Germline V gene lookup returns CDR1 SGHRS and CDR2 YFSETQ. V gave up 0 bases and J gave up 3 bases, with 10 bases separating them. This CDR3 is built from 14 residues. CDR3 nucleotides: TGCGCCAGCAGCTTGGTCAGGGCCCACTACGAGCAGTACTTC. Its protein product is CASSLVRAHYEQYF.

V is TRBV4-2 and J is TRBJ2-2; D remains ambiguous. Trimming took off 3 bases at V and 0 bases at J, with 14 bases between the two ends. The CDR3 consists of 17 residues. The germline CDR1 and CDR2 sequences are LGHNA and YNFKEQ. CDR3 in amino acids: CASSHAPGDTNTGELFF. The CDR3 DNA follows: TGTGCCAGCAGCCATGCTCCAGGCGATACGAACACCGGGGAGCTGTTTTTT.

This rearrangement joins TRBV9 to TRBJ2-1; D perhaps matches TRBD1 (7 bases). CDR3 size: 18 residues. Trimming removed 2 bases from V and 0 bases from J, with 18 bases in between. Germline CDR1 is SGDLS and CDR2 is YYNGEE. The CDR3 DNA reads as TGTGCCAGCAGCGTGGGGCAGGGGGAGGTACGCTCCTACAATGAGCAGTTCTTC. This codes for CASSVGQGEVRSYNEQFF. Looking up the rest from reference TRBV9 and TRBJ2-1 gives the full variable domain: DSGVTQTPKHLITATGQRVTLRCSPRSGDLSVYWYQQSLDQGLQFLIQYYNGEERAKGNILERFSAQQFPDLHSELNLSSLELGDSALYFCASSVGQGEVRSYNEQFFGPGTRLTVL.